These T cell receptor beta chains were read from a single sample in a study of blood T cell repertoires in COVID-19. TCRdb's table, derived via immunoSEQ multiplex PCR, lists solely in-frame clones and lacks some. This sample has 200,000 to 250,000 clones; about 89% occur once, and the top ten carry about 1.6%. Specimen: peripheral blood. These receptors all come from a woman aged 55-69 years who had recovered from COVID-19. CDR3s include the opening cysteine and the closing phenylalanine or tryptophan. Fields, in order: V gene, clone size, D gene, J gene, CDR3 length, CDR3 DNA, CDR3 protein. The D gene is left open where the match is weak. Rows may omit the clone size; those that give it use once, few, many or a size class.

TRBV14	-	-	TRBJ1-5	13	TGTGCCAGCAGCCCGGGTCTTAATCAGCCCCAGCATTTT	CASSPGLNQPQHF
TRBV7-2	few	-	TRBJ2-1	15	TGTGCCAGCAGGCGCGGGTCGGGTCAATACAATGAGCAGTTCTTC	CASRRGSGQYNEQFF
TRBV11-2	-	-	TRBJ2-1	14	TGTGCCAGCAGCTTAGATCCAGGGAGGAATGAGCAGTTCTTC	CASSLDPGRNEQFF
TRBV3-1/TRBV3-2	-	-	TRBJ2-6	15	TGTGCCAGCAGGGTTACAAGCTCTGGGGCCAACGTCCTGACTTTC	CASRVTSSGANVLTF
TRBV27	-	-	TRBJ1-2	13	TGTGCCAGCAGTTACACGACTAACTATGGCTACACCTTC	CASSYTTNYGYTF
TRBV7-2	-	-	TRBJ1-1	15	TGTGCCAGCAGCCGTCGGACAGTCAGGAATTCTGAAGCTTTCTTT	CASSRRTVRNSEAFF
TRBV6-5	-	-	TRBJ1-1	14	TGTGCCAGCAGTTACTTGGCAGGGGAAACTGAAGCTTTCTTT	CASSYLAGETEAFF
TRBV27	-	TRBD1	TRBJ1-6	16	TGTGCCAGCAGTCCGATCCCGGGACAGGGAAATTCACCCCTCCACTTT	CASSPIPGQGNSPLHF
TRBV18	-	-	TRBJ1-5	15	TGTGCCAGCTCACCGCAAACAGGGCGCAATCAGCCCCAGCATTTT	CASSPQTGRNQPQHF
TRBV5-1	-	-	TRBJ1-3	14	TGCGCCAGCATGACAGGTCTGGGTGGAAACACCATATATTTT	CASMTGLGGNTIYF
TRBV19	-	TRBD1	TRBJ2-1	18	TGTGCCAGTAGTACGCGACAGGGGGCAATAATCTCCTACAATGAGCAGTTCTTC	CASSTRQGAIISYNEQFF
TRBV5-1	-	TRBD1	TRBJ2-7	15	TGCGCCAGCAGCCAAGGGACAGGGGGCTATTACGAGCAGTACTTC	CASSQGTGGYYEQYF
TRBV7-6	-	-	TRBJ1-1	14	TGTGCCAGCAGCTTACTTCCTCGGGACACTGAAGCTTTCTTT	CASSLLPRDTEAFF
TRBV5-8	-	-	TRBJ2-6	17	TGTGCCAGGAAAGGACAGCCCAGTCGAACTGGGGCCAACGTCCTGACTTTC	CARKGQPSRTGANVLTF
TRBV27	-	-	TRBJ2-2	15	TGTGCCAGCAGTTTATTCGGACAGAACACCGGGGAGCTGTTTTTT	CASSLFGQNTGELFF
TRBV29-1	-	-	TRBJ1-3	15	TGCAGCGTTGCTAAACGCGGGAGCTCTGGAAACACCATATATTTT	CSVAKRGSSGNTIYF
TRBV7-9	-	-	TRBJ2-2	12	TGTGCCAGCAGCTTGGGAGCCGGGGAGCTGTTTTTT	CASSLGAGELFF
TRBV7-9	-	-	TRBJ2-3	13	TGTGCCAGCAGCATGCCTAGCCGAGATACGCAGTATTTT	CASSMPSRDTQYF
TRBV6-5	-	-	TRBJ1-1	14	TGTGCCAGCAGTTACTCATCAGGGTACACTGAAGCTTTCTTT	CASSYSSGYTEAFF
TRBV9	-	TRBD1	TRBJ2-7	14	TGTGCCAGCAGCGTAGGGACAGGGACCTACGAGCAGTACTTC	CASSVGTGTYEQYF
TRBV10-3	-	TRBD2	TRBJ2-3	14	TGTGCCATCAGTGTAGCGGGAAACACAGATACGCAGTATTTT	CAISVAGNTDTQYF
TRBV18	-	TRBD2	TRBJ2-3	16	TGTGCCAGCTCATCCAGCGGGGGGTCCCGCACAGATACGCAGTATTTT	CASSSSGGSRTDTQYF
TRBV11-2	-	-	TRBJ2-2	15	TGTGCCAGCAGCCCCAGGACAGACAACACCGGGGAGCTGTTTTTT	CASSPRTDNTGELFF
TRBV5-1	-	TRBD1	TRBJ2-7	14	TGCGCCAGCAGCGGGGGACAGGGTGCCTACGAGCAGTACTTC	CASSGGQGAYEQYF
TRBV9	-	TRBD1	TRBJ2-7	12	TGTGCCAGCAGCCGGACAGGGGGCGAGCAGTACTTC	CASSRTGGEQYF
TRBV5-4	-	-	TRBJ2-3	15	TGTGCCAGCAGCCCCTCCCCGGACTCTACAGATACGCAGTATTTT	CASSPSPDSTDTQYF
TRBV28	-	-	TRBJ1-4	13	TGTGCCAGCATGGAGATCGGCTGGGAAAAACTGTTTTTT	CASMEIGWEKLFF
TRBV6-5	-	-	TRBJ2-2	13	TGTGCCAGCAACGGACAAAACACCGGGGAGCTGTTTTTT	CASNGQNTGELFF
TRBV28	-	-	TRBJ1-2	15	TGTGCCAGCAGTTTTCCTCACAGGGATGACTATGGCTACACCTTC	CASSFPHRDDYGYTF
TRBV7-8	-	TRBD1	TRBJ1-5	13	TGTGCCAGCAGCCCGGACAGGGATCAGCCCCAGCATTTT	CASSPDRDQPQHF
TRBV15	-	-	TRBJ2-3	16	TGTGCCACCAGCCCCCGGGTGAGGGCTAGCACAGATACGCAGTATTTT	CATSPRVRASTDTQYF
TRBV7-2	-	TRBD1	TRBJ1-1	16	TGTGCCAGCAGCTTATCGTTGGACAGGGGAAGGACTGAAGCTTTCTTT	CASSLSLDRGRTEAFF
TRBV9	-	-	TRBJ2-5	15	TGTGCCAGCAGCGTAACCGGGACACCGCAAGAGACCCAGTACTTC	CASSVTGTPQETQYF
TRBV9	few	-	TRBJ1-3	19	TGTGCCAGCAGCTACGGACTCTCCGGTGGGGTGGGGTCGGGAAACACCATATATTTT	CASSYGLSGGVGSGNTIYF
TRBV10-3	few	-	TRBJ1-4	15	TGTGCCATCAGTGGGCAGGATCGTTCCCTCGCGAAGCTGTTTTTT	CAISGQDRSLAKLFF
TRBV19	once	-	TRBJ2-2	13	TGTGCCAGTTTTAGCCCGGGGTCCGGGGAGCTGTTTTTT	CASFSPGSGELFF
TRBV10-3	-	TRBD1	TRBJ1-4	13	TGTGCCATCGGGCTAGGGACAGCCGAAAAACTGTTTTTT	CAIGLGTAEKLFF
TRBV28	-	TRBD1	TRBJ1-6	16	TGTGCCAGCAGTTTAGTGGGACAGCCGACTAATTCACCCCTCCACTTT	CASSLVGQPTNSPLHF
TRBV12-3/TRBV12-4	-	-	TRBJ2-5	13	TGTGCCAGCAGTCGGAGGGCAGGGGAGACCCAGTACTTC	CASSRRAGETQYF
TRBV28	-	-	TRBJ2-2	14	TGTGCCAGCAAGAACAGGGCGAACACCGGGGAGCTGTTTTTT	CASKNRANTGELFF
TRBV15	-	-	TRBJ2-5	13	TGTGCCACCAGCAGAGATCCACAAGAGACCCAGTACTTC	CATSRDPQETQYF
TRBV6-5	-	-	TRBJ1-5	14	TGTGCCAGCGACGCGAGGGCTAGCAATCAGCCCCAGCATTTT	CASDARASNQPQHF
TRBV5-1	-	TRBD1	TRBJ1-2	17	TGCGCCAGCAGCTTGGCCCGCCTTCGGGACAGGTCCTATGGCTACACCTTC	CASSLARLRDRSYGYTF
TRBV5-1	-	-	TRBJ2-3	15	TGCGCCAGCAGCAGGGAGTGGCCGGACACAGATACGCAGTATTTT	CASSREWPDTDTQYF
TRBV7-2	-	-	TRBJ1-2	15	TGTGCCAGCAGCTTAAAGACAGGTGGCCCTCGCCGGGGAAGCTTC	CASSLKTGGPRRGSF
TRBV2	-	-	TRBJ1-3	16	TGTGCCAGCAGTTACCTCGGACAGAACTCTGGAAACACCATATATTTT	CASSYLGQNSGNTIYF
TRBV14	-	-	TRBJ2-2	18	TGTGCCAGCAGCCAAAATTTCCCGGGACATTGGAACACCGGGGAGCTGTTTTTT	CASSQNFPGHWNTGELFF
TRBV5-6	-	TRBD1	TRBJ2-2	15	TGTGCCAGCAGCGCACGGAAGACAGGGACCGGGGAGCTGTTTTTT	CASSARKTGTGELFF
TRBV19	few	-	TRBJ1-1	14	TGTGCCAGTAGGACAGGCCGAAGTCACACTGAAGCTTTCTTT	CASRTGRSHTEAFF
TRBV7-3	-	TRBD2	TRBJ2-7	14	TGTGCCAGCAGCGTAGCGGGGGGCCCCTACGAGCAGTACTTC	CASSVAGGPYEQYF
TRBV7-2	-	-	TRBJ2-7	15	TGTGCCAGCAGCTTAGTACAGGGCATCTTCTACGAGCAGTACTTC	CASSLVQGIFYEQYF
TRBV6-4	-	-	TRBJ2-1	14	TGTGCCAGCAGTGTGGCCGCAACTAGCAATGAGCAGTTCTTC	CASSVAATSNEQFF